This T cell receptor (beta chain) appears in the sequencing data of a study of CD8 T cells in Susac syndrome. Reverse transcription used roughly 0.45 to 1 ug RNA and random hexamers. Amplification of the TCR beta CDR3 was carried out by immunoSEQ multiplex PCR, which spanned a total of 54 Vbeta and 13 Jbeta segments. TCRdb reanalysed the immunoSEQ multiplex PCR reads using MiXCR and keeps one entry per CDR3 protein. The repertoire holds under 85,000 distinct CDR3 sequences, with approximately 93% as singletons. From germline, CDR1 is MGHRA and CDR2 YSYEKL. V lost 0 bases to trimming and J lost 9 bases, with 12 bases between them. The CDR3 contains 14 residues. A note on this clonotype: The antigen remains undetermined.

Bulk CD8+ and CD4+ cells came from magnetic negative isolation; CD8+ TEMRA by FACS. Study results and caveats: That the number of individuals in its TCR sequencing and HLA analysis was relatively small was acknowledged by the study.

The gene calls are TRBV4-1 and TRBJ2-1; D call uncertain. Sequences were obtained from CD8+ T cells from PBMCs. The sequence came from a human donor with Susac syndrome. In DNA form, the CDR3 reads TGCGCCAGCAGCCAAGAAGAGACCACCCCTGAGCAGTTCTTC. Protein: CASSQEETTPEQFF.